The clone carrying this T cell receptor (beta chain) turned up a few times. The data were taken from a study of low-dose radiotherapy and immunotherapy resistance in tumors. Study at large: Cohort 2 patients were irradiated with 1 Gy every two weeks, reaching 13 Gy over 26 weeks. One day before radiation and immunotherapy, intravenous cyclophosphamide 200 mg/m2 was administered, with this repeated every two weeks.

Primers targeting TRAV and TRBV primed first-strand cDNA, covering alpha and beta chains. PCR amplification of the TCRs was performed with Phusion for 20 PCR cycles, and it relied on a constant-region primer together with a V-primer adapter. mRNA, after isolation, was amplified by in vitro transcription. TCRdb reprocessed the reads with MiXCR, giving one entry per CDR3 protein. The data contain over 9,000 distinct CDR3 sequences, approximately 40% of them singletons. CDR1 SGHRS and CDR2 YFSETQ come from the germline V gene. The CDR3 loop spans 14 amino acids. V was clipped by 3 bases and J by 8 bases, with 17 bases between them. Low-dose radiotherapy and low-dose cyclophosphamide, together with aspirin, ipilimumab and nivolumab, were given to donors.

The chain carries TRBV5-1 and TRBJ1-2; maybe TRBD1 (5 bases). The clonotype comes from a human donor with advanced metastatic prostate, ovarian, gallbladder or colorectal cancer (not recorded which). This table probably holds off-target reads from a library built for another chain. The CDR3 region has the DNA TGCGCCAGCAGCTCGTCATCCCGGGAGGGGGGCTACACCTTC. Encoded protein: CASSSSSREGGYTF.